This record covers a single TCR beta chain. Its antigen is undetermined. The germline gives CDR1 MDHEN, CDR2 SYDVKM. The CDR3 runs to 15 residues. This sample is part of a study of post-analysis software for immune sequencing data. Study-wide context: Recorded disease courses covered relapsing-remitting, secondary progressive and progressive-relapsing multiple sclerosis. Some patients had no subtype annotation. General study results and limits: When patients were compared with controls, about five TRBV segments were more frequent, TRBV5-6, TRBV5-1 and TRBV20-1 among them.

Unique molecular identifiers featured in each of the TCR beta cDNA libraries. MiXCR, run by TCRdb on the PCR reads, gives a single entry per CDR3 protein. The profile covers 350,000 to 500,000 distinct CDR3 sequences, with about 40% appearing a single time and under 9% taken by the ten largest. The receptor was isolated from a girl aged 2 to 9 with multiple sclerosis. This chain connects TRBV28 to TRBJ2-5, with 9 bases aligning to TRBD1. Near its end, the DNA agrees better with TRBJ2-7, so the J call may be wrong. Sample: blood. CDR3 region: CASSPTGGITYEQYF. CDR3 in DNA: TGTGCCAGCAGTCCGACAGGGGGGATTACCTACGAGCAGTACTTC.